The clone carrying this T cell receptor (beta chain) appeared many times. The data were obtained in a study of blood T cell repertoires in COVID-19. Study details: Both acute and convalescent COVID-19 samples were obtained from the United States, Italy and Spain. PBMCs, B-cell-depleted T cells, or T cells were the source of the cDNA or gDNA that made up the material.

Per the original methods: It was from reference gene primer amplification that nucleated cell counts were estimated. The protocol was immunoSEQ multiplex PCR, while the TCRdb copy is restricted to in-frame clones and leaves out a portion. V, J and clone size reflect that table, while D and trimming were determined from the DNA. The sample has 150,000 or so clones; 75% to 80% are singletons. Per the germline V gene, CDR1 is MNHNY and CDR2 is SVGAGI (reference sequence). V shed 0 bases and J 4 bases; nucleotides not matched to a gene: 3. CDR3 length: 14 amino acids. V is TRBV6-6 and J is TRBJ2-7; 7 bases agree with TRBD2. The sample was peripheral blood. This receptor was obtained from a woman aged 50 to 60 with active or convalescent COVID-19. For the CDR3, the DNA is TGTGCCAGCAGTTACTCGGGGGGGGAGTACGAGCAGTACTTC. Its protein product is CASSYSGGEYEQYF.